These 2 T cell receptor beta chains were sequenced from one sample in a study of radiation and T cells in renal cell carcinoma. Time point given: blood 4 weeks post-SBRT, at nephrectomy. Treatment described: 15 Gy SBRT to primary tumor, nephrectomy 4 weeks later. Here immunoSEQ multiplex PCR was the method, and the copy in TCRdb shows in-frame clones only, minus some. The data hold 130,000 to 150,000 clones, with approximately 86% observed a single time. Sequenced here: blood, sampled from a patient whose treatment included radiotherapy and nephrectomy. The receptors were sampled from a woman in her forties or fifties with renal cell carcinoma.

CDR3 amino acids: CASSVDRSETQYF. The CDR3 region has the DNA TGTGCCAGCAGTGTTGACAGGTCAGAGACCCAGTACTTC. The chain links TRBV2 to TRBJ2-5, with a possible D match to TRBD1 (6 bases). CDR3 length equals 13 residues. Per germline, CDR1 SNHLY and CDR2 FYNNEI. The V gene lost 4 bases and the J gene lost 4 bases, with 10 bases spanning the gap.

The chain links TRBV4-2 to TRBJ2-2; TRBD2 matches 8 bases. Germline CDR1 reads LGHNA; CDR2 reads YNFKEQ. The length of the CDR3 is 14 residues. After removal of 1 base from V and 5 bases from J, the junction contained 0 bases not matched to a gene. CDR3 coding DNA: TGTGCCAGCAGCCAAGGCGGGGGGACCGGGGAGCTGTTTTTT. Translating it yields CASSQGGGTGELFF.